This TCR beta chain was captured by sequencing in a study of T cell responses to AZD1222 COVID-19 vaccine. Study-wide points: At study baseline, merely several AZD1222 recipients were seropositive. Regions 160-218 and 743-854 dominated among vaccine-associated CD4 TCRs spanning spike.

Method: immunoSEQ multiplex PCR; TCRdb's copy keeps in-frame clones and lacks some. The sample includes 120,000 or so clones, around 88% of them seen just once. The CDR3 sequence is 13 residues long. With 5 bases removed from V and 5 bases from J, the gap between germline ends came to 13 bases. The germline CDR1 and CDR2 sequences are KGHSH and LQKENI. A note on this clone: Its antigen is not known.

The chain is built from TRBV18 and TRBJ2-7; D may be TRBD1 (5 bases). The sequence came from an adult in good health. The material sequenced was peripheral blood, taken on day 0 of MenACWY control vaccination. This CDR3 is CASSSARADEQYF. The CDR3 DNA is TGTGCCAGCTCATCAGCCAGGGCCGACGAGCAGTACTTC.